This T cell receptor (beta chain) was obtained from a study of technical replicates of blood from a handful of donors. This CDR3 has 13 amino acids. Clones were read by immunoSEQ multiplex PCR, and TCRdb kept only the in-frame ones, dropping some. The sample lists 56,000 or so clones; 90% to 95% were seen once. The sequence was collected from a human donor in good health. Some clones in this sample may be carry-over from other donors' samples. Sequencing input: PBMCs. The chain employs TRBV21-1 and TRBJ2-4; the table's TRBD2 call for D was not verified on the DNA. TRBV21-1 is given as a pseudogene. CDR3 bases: TGTGCCAGCAGCGAACAGGAGCGGGGGATTCAGTACTTC. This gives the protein CASSEQERGIQYF.